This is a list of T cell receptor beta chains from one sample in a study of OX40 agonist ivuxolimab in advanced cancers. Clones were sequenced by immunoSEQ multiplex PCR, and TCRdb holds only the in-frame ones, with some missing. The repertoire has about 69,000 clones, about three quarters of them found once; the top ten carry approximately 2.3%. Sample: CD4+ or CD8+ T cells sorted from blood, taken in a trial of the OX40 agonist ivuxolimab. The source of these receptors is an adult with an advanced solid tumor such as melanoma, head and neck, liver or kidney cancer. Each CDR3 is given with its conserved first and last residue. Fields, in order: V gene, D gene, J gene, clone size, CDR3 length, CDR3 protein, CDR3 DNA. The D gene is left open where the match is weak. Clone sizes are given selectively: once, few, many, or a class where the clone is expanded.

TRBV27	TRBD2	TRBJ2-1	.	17	CASSLYPAGNSYNEQFF	TGTGCCAGCAGTTTATACCCAGCGGGAAACTCCTACAATGAGCAGTTCTTC
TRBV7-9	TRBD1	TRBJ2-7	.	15	CASSAAGTGSYEQYF	TGTGCCAGCAGCGCTGCCGGGACAGGCTCCTACGAGCAGTACTTC
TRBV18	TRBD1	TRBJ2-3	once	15	CASSPPGQGGYTQYF	TGTGCCAGCTCACCACCGGGACAGGGCGGTTATACGCAGTATTTT
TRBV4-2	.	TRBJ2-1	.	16	CASSQGGVDSYNEQFF	TGTGCCAGCAGCCAAGGCGGGGTGGACTCCTACAATGAGCAGTTCTTC
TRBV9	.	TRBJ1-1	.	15	CASSEAAGSNTEAFF	TGTGCCAGCAGCGAGGCGGCGGGCAGTAACACTGAAGCTTTCTTT
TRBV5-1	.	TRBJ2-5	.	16	CASSLEGAGRGETQYF	TGCGCCAGCAGCTTGGAAGGTGCAGGGCGAGGAGAGACCCAGTACTTC
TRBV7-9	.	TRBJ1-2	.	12	CASSLQGYGYTF	TGTGCCAGCAGCTTACAAGGCTATGGCTACACCTTC
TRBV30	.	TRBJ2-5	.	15	CAWSNMWGLGETQYF	TGTGCCTGGAGTAACATGTGGGGCCTGGGGGAGACCCAGTACTTC
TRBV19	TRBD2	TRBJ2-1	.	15	CASSMTSGRYNEQFF	TGTGCCAGTAGTATGACTAGCGGGAGATACAATGAGCAGTTCTTC
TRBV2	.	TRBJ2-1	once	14	CASSEKSLYNEQFF	TGTGCCAGCAGTGAAAAGAGTCTCTACAATGAGCAGTTCTTC
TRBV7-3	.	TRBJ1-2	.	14	CASSSTGSAGGYTF	TGTGCCAGCAGCTCAACTGGGTCTGCGGGGGGCTACACCTTC